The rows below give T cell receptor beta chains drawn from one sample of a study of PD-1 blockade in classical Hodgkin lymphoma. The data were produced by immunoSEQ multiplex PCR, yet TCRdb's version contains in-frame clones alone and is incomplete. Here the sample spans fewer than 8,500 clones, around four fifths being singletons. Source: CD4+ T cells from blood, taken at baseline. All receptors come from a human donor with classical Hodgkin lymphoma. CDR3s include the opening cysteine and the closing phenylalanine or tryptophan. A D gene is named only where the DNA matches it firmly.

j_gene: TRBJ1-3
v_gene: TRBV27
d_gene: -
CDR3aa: CASSPGQFSSGNTIYF

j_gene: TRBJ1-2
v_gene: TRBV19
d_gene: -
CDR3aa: CASSTPGPWGYGYTF

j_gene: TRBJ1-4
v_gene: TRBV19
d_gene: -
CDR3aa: CASSIVSGGNEKLFF

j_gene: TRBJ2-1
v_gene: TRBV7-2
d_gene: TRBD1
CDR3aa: CASTYHSGTGVHGEQFF

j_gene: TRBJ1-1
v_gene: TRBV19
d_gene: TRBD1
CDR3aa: CASSARTGGGTEAFF

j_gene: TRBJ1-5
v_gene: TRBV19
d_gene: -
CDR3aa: CASSPRLNQPQHF

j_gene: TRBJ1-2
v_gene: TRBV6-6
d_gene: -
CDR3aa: CASSTVQGDGYTF

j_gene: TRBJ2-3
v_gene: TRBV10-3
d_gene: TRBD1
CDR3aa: CAISSNAGQVTTDTQYF

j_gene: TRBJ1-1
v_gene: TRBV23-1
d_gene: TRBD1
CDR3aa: CASSRQKGANTEAFF

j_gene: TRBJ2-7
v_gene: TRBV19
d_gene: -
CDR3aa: CASNKGKGEQYF

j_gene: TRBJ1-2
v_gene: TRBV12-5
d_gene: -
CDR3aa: CASGLAGGPGYGYTF